This T cell receptor beta chain was identified during a study of blood T cells in healthy people across ages. Primed by a sample-barcoded 5' primer and a J-beta primer mix, a second PCR proceeded for about 6 to 11 cycles. TCRdb ran MiXCR on the 5' RACE reads and lists one entry per CDR3 protein. The table has around 580,000 distinct CDR3 sequences, 45% to 55% seen once. This clonotype appeared a few times. CDR3 size: 13 residues. The germline V and J ends were trimmed by 2 bases and 4 bases, with 8 bases remaining between them. The V call is TRBV12-3 or TRBV12-4, the J call TRBJ1-2; a possible D gene is TRBD1 (5 bases). The TCR sequence derives from an elderly man in good health. The specimen was blood. The CDR3 protein is CASSLQGAYGYTF. CDR3 nucleotides: TGTGCCAGCAGTTTACAGGGAGCCTATGGCTACACCTTC.